This note documents a single T cell receptor beta chain sequence. Produced via immunoSEQ multiplex PCR; TCRdb's table is partial and in-frame only. The sample yields approximately 30,000 clones, about 92% seen once. This sample stems from a study of T cell changes during pregnancy in multiple sclerosis. With 5 bases removed from V and 8 bases from J, the gap between germline ends came to 21 bases. The CDR3 covers 16 residues. From germline, CDR1 is SGHTA and CDR2 FQGNSA. The V gene is TRBV7-2, the J gene TRBJ1-4, with D possibly matching TRBD1 (6 bases). The sample in question was CD4+ T cells from peripheral blood mononuclear cells, obtained after pregnancy. The clonotype was recovered from a female donor with multiple sclerosis, enrolled in a pregnancy study. The CDR3 loop is CASSPRGGGSAEKLFF. CDR3 nucleotides: TGTGCCAGCAGCCCGAGGGGGGGCGGCAGCGCGGAAAAACTGTTTTTT.